This TCR beta chain was identified in a study of radiotherapy plus CTLA-4 blockade in lung cancer. Trimming took 6 bases from V and 2 from J; bases not matched to a gene: 14. The CDR3 is 17 amino acids. CDR1 and CDR2 from the germline V gene are MDHEN and SYDVKM. Generated by immunoSEQ multiplex PCR, the TCRdb table keeps only in-frame clones and is missing some. This table holds roughly 66,000 clones, around 83% found once. The V gene is TRBV28, the J gene TRBJ2-5, with 8 bases aligning to TRBD1. The sequence was obtained from a human donor with non-small cell lung cancer who had a partial response to radiotherapy plus ipilimumab. Sequenced material: peripheral blood, taken from a patient treated with radiotherapy plus ipilimumab. The CDR3 DNA reads as TGTGCCAGCAGACCCAAAACCAGGGGGCAGGGGCAAGAGACCCAGTACTTC. It encodes CASRPKTRGQGQETQYF.